This T cell receptor beta chain was documented in a study of T cells expressing NK-cell markers. Study-wide background: Sorted CD3+CD56-NKG2C+, CD3+CD56+NKG2C+ and CD3+CD56+NKG2C- T cells supplied the TCR beta repertoires. Of eight sequenced donors, seven were HCMV-seropositive and one HCMV-seronegative.

There are 13 residues in the CDR3. TCRdb re-called the 5' RACE reads, yielding one record per CDR3 amino acid sequence without DNA. Its listing shows approximately 550,000 distinct CDR3 sequences. This chain uses TRBV12-3 or TRBV12-4 with TRBJ2-4; checking the TCRdb D call of TRBD1 is not possible without DNA. The TCR comes from a man younger than 30 in good health. Specimen: blood T cells: a sorted CD56 or NKG2C T cell subset, CD4+ or CD8+ T cells, or bulk PBMC T cells (not recorded which). CDR3 residues: CASSFYRDNIQYF.